The 14 T cell receptor beta chains below were found in one sample sequenced in a study of blood T cell repertoires in COVID-19. Data came from immunoSEQ multiplex PCR; TCRdb stores just in-frame clones and leaves some out. The repertoire consists of fewer than 500,000 clones, with roughly 85% occurring once and the leading ten covering about 2%. Sequencing input: PBMCs or T cells enriched from blood (not recorded which). All receptors come from a woman aged 18-29 years with acute COVID-19.

The rearrangement uses TRBV18 and TRBJ2-1, with TRBD2 matching over 11 bases. This CDR3 is built from 15 residues. V shed 5 bases and J 9 bases; nucleotides not matched to a gene: 9. The germline gives CDR1 KGHSH, CDR2 LQKENI. The CDR3 sequence: CASSSLAGGLIEQFF. The CDR3 DNA reads TGTGCCAGCTCATCCCTAGCGGGAGGCCTAATTGAGCAGTTCTTC.

This CDR3 reads CASSLGQFEEQYF. In DNA, the CDR3 is TGCGCCAGCAGCCTGGGACAGTTTGAGGAGCAGTACTTC. The J gene is TRBJ2-7, the V gene TRBV4-3; 7 bases align to TRBD1. CDR3 length: 13 residues. Germline lookup yields CDR1 LGHNA and CDR2 YSLEER. After removal of 4 bases from V and 7 bases from J, the junction contained 7 bases not matched to a gene.

The genes are TRBV21-1 and TRBJ2-5; the table's D call, TRBD2, was not checked against the DNA. TRBV21-1 counts as a pseudogene. The CDR3 sequence is 14 residues long. CDR3 in DNA: TGTGCCAGCAGCAAAGATACGGGGGAAGAGACCCAGTACTTC. Protein: CASSKDTGEETQYF.

This clone showed up just a few times. The chain combines TRBV5-5 with TRBJ2-3; the match to TRBD2 covers 9 bases. Germline trimming cut 0 bases from V and 0 bases from J; bases unmatched to any gene: 11. The CDR3 is 19 residues long. In germline, CDR1 is SGHKS, CDR2 YYEKEE (reference sequence). The CDR3 DNA reads as TGTGCCAGCAGCTTGGCCCCTAGCGGGGATTTCGCTAGCACAGATACGCAGTATTTT. Translating gives CASSLAPSGDFASTDTQYF.

This clone was seen a single time. V and J are TRBV7-2 and TRBJ2-5, with TRBD2 matching 12 bases. The V gene's germline CDR1 is SGHTA and CDR2 FQGNSA. The V gene end was trimmed by 5 bases and the J gene end by 5 bases; junction bases not matched to a gene: 6. The CDR3 spans 15 residues. In DNA form, the CDR3 reads TGTGCCAGCAGCAACACTAGCGGGAGGTGGGAGACCCAGTACTTC. Protein product: CASSNTSGRWETQYF.

V usage is TRBV19 and J usage is TRBJ2-1; 12 nucleotides agree with TRBD2. The CDR3 has 17 residues. Trimming at V came to 3 bases and at J to 9 bases, leaving 12 bases not matched to a gene. CDR1 LNHDA and CDR2 SQIVND come from the germline V gene (reference sequence). CDR3 coding DNA: TGTGCCAGTAGTATCGGCAGGCTAGCGGGAGGGCCTGGTGAGCAGTTCTTC. This gives the protein CASSIGRLAGGPGEQFF.

V and J are TRBV6-5 and TRBJ2-7, with 9 bases fitting TRBD2. Trimming cost V 7 bases and J 5 bases; bases outside gene matches: 9. Germline V gives CDR1 MNHEY, CDR2 SVGAGI. This CDR3 is 14 amino acids long. The CDR3 coding sequence is TGTGCCAGCATATCGTCAGCGGGGGGACACGAGCAGTACTTC. Encoded protein: CASISSAGGHEQYF.

This sequence joins TRBV2 and TRBJ1-6; 7 positions match TRBD1. J gave up 8 bases and V 5 bases, and 6 bases lay outside the gene matches. Germline loops: CDR1 SNHLY, CDR2 FYNNEI. The CDR3 spans 14 residues. The CDR3 region has the DNA TGTGCCAGCAGTCGAGGACAGGTTCATTCACCCCTCCACTTT. It is translated as CASSRGQVHSPLHF.

The V and J genes are TRBV19 and TRBJ1-4; 11 bases fit TRBD1. V shed 10 bases and J 7 bases; nucleotides not matched to a gene: 2. CDR3 length: 12 residues. Germline CDR1 LNHDA, CDR2 SQIVND (reference sequence). The CDR3 reads CATGQGAEKLFF. CDR3 nucleotide sequence: TGTGCCACCGGACAGGGGGCTGAAAAACTGTTTTTT.

The chain links TRBV20-1 to TRBJ2-3; the D is unclear. The CDR3 sequence is 11 residues long. Per germline, CDR1 DFQATT and CDR2 SNEGSKA (reference sequence). The CDR3 protein is CRVPKRDTQYF. The CDR3 DNA follows: TGCAGAGTACCCAAGCGAGATACGCAGTATTTT.

This clone was detected only a few times. This chain joins TRBV5-1 and TRBJ2-2; a weak D match, TRBD1 (6 bases). The CDR3 totals 16 residues. Germline loops: CDR1 SGHRS, CDR2 YFSETQ. Trimming shortened V by 4 bases and J by 6 bases, and 19 bases separated the two germline ends. The CDR3 DNA reads TGCGCCAGCAGCCCCCAAACAGGGAACTGGGCCGGGGAGCTGTTTTTT. Amino acid sequence: CASSPQTGNWAGELFF.

The chain recombines TRBV7-9 with TRBJ2-3; 7 bases agree with TRBD2. Losses at the gene ends were 5 bases for V and 4 bases for J; bases not matched to a gene: 12. The germline gives CDR1 SEHNR, CDR2 FQNEAQ (reference sequence). The CDR3 runs to 16 residues. The CDR3: CASSLKEGGPSDTQYF. The CDR3 DNA reads as TGTGCCAGCAGCCTAAAGGAGGGAGGGCCGTCAGATACGCAGTATTTT. Based on the CDR3 plus reference TRBV7-9 and TRBJ2-3, the full variable domain is DTGVSQNPRHKITKRGQNVTFRCDPISEHNRLYWYRQTLGQGPEFLTYFQNEAQLEKSRLLSDRFSAERPKGSFSTLEIQRTEQGDSAMYLCASSLKEGGPSDTQYFGPGTRLTVL.

The chain uses TRBV10-3 and TRBJ2-2; D may be TRBD1 (5 bases). CDR1 and CDR2 (germline): ENHRY, SYGVKD. Trimming removed 0 bases at V and 4 bases at J, with 9 bases between. The CDR3 loop spans 15 amino acids. The CDR3 protein is CAISESTRATGELFF. In DNA, the CDR3 is TGTGCCATCAGTGAGTCAACCAGGGCCACCGGGGAGCTGTTTTTT.

This clone was seen a few times. CDR3 bases: TGCGCCAGCAGCTTCGGGACACCTGAAGCTTTCTTT. It translates to CASSFGTPEAFF. The chain combines TRBV5-1 with TRBJ1-1; maybe TRBD1 (6 bases). With 2 bases removed from V and 6 bases from J, the gap between germline ends came to 8 bases. The CDR3 loop spans 12 amino acids. From germline, CDR1 is SGHRS and CDR2 YFSETQ.